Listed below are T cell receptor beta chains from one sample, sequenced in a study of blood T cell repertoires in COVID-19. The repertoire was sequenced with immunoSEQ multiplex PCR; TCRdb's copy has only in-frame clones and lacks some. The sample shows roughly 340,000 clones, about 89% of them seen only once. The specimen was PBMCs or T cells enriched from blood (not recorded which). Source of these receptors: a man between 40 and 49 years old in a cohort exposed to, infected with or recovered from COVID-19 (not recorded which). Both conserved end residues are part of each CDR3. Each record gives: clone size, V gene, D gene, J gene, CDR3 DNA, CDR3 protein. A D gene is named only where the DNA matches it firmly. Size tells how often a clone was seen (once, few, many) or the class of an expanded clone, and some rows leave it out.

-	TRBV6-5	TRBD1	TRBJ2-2	TGTGCCAGCAGTTTGGGACAGGGGTATAGCACCGGGGAGCTGTTTTTT	CASSLGQGYSTGELFF
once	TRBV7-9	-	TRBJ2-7	TGTGCCAGCAGCTTAGCAGGAGGGCACGAGCAGTACTTC	CASSLAGGHEQYF
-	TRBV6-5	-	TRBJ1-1	TGTGCCAGCAGCGCTGAGCCGCGGGCAAGCACTGAAGCTTTCTTT	CASSAEPRASTEAFF
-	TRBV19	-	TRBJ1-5	TGTGCCAGTAGTCCGCAGGTTAGCAATCAGCCCCAGCATTTT	CASSPQVSNQPQHF
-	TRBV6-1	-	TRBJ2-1	TGTGCCAGCAGTGAAATGAGCTCCTACAATGAGCAGTTCTTC	CASSEMSSYNEQFF
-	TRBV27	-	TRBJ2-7	TGTGCCAGCAGTTTAGCGGGGACCTCCTACGAGCAGTACTTC	CASSLAGTSYEQYF
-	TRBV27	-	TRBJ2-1	TGTGCCAGCAGTTTTATGAGCGAGCAGTTCTTC	CASSFMSEQFF
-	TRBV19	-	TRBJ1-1	TGTGCCACCAACAGGGCGTCCGGAACTGAAGCTTTCTTT	CATNRASGTEAFF
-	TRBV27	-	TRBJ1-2	TGTGCCAGCAGCCCTAAGGGAGAATATGGCTACACCTTC	CASSPKGEYGYTF
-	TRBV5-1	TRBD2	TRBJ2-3	TGCGCCAGCAGCCCGACGGGACTAGCGGGAGTAGGGGATACGCAGTATTTT	CASSPTGLAGVGDTQYF
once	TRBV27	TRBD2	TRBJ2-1	TGTGCCAGCAGTTTATTACTAGCGGGAGGGGGTGAGCAGTTCTTC	CASSLLLAGGGEQFF
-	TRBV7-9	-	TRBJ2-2	TGTGCCAGCAGCCTTACAGGCTCCGGGGAGCTGTTTTTT	CASSLTGSGELFF
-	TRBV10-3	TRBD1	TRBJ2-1	TGTGCCATCAGTGGCTTGGGACAGGAGACCGGACCCTCCTACAATGAGCAGTTCTTC	CAISGLGQETGPSYNEQFF
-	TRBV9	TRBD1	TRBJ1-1	TGTGCCAGCAGCCCAGCTGACAGGGCCCCCGAAGCTTTCTTT	CASSPADRAPEAFF
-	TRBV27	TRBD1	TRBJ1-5	TGTGCCAGCGGGACAGGGGGATGGCGGGGGGACCAGCCCCAGCATTTT	CASGTGGWRGDQPQHF
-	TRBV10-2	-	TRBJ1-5	TGCGCCAGCAGTGATTATGGACAGAGCAATCAGCCCCAGCATTTT	CASSDYGQSNQPQHF
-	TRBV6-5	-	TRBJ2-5	TGTGCCAGCAGTTACTCGAATCTAGGTGCAGAGACCCAGTACTTC	CASSYSNLGAETQYF
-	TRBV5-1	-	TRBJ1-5	TGCGCCAGCAGCGAAGGTAACAGCTTTAGCAATCAGCCCCAGCATTTT	CASSEGNSFSNQPQHF
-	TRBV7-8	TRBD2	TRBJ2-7	TGTGCCAGCAGCTTCCAGAGCGGGACTCAGTACGAGCAGTACTTC	CASSFQSGTQYEQYF
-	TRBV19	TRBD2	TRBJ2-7	TGTGCCAGTAGTATAGGGACTAGCGGGACCTCCTACGAGCAGTACTTC	CASSIGTSGTSYEQYF
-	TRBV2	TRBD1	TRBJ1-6	TGTGCCAGCACCGGGACAGTAAATTCACCCCTCCACTTT	CASTGTVNSPLHF
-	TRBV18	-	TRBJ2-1	TGTGCCAGCTCACTTTCTGCGAGCTCCTACAATGAGCAGTTCTTC	CASSLSASSYNEQFF
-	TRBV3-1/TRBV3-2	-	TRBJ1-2	TGTGCCAGCAGCCAAGACGGGTTTACTGGGTATGGCTACACCTTC	CASSQDGFTGYGYTF
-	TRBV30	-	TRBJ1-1	TGTGCCTGGAGTGTACAACGGGAGCGCGCTTTCTTT	CAWSVQRERAFF
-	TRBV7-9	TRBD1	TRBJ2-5	TGTGCCAGCAGCTTATCCGGGACAGGGGTTCAGGAGACCCAGTACTTC	CASSLSGTGVQETQYF
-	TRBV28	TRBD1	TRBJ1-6	TGTGCCAGCAGTTTGAGGGGGCGAAATAATTCACCCCTCCACTTT	CASSLRGRNNSPLHF
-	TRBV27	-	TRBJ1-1	TGTGCCAGCAGTTTAAGCAGGGCGTACACTGAAGCTTTCTTT	CASSLSRAYTEAFF
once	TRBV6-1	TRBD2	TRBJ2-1	TGTGCCAGCAGCACCATAGCGGGAGGCGGCAATGAGCAGTTCTTC	CASSTIAGGGNEQFF
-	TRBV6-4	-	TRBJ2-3	TGTGCCAGCAGTGTTGGCAGCACAGATACGCAGTATTTT	CASSVGSTDTQYF
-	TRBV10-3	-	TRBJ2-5	TGTGCCGTCAGAGGAGGGCTCGGGGAGACCCAGTACTTC	CAVRGGLGETQYF
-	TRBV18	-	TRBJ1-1	TGTGCCAGCTCCCAGGGTAGGAACACTGAAGCTTTCTTT	CASSQGRNTEAFF
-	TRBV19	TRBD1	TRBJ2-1	TGTGCCAGTAGCAACAGGGGGCGGTTCAATGAGCAGTTCTTC	CASSNRGRFNEQFF
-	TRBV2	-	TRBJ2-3	TGTGCCAGCAGAGCCGTACTCGGCACAGATACGCAGTATTTT	CASRAVLGTDTQYF
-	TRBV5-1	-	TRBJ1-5	TGCGCCAGCAGCTTGGAGGGAGATAGCAATCAGCCCCAGCATTTT	CASSLEGDSNQPQHF
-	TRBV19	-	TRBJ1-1	TGTGCCAGTAGTATTTACGGAGGGAATGAAGCTTTCTTT	CASSIYGGNEAFF
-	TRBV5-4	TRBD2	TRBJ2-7	TGTGCCAGCAGCTTGACGGGAGGGGGACTAGCGGATTACGAGCAGTACTTC	CASSLTGGGLADYEQYF
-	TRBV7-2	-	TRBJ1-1	TGTGCCAGCAGCTTAGGGAGGAAGAACACTGAAGCTTTCTTT	CASSLGRKNTEAFF
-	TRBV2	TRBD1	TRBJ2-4	TGTGCCAGCAGTCGGACAGGGTTTGGCAAAAACATTCAGTACTTC	CASSRTGFGKNIQYF
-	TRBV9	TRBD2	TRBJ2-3	TGTGCCAGCAGCCTCGGGACTAGCGGGAGCACAGATACGCAGTATTTT	CASSLGTSGSTDTQYF
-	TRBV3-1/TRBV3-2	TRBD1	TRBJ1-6	TGTGCCAGCAGCCAAGCAGCTTTTGGGACAGCCTATAATTCACCCCTCCACTTT	CASSQAAFGTAYNSPLHF
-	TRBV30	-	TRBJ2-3	TGTGCCTGGAGTGGTACTTACACAGATACGCAGTATTTT	CAWSGTYTDTQYF